This entry lists 18 T cell receptor beta chains sequenced from one sample in a study of T cell responses to AZD1222 COVID-19 vaccine (dated by TCRdb to the early 2020s). Preparation of the library involved the immunoSEQ multiplex PCR assay. This is the immuneACCESS table as TCRdb keeps it, with only in-frame sequences that have V and J called. A part of the clones is gone; compared with another copy, unresolved V genes explain less than half, and the rest is unexplained. This sample has around 160,000 clones in its table, and 85% to 95% of those were observed once. The ten largest clones add up to 2.5% to 3% of the sample. The time point label for this specimen denotes: baseline before first vaccination. According to the study, the label for this sample's treatment or condition signals: meningococcal conjugate vaccine given as trial control. Sequencing was performed on peripheral blood, taken on day 0 of MenACWY control vaccination. These receptors all stem from an adult in good health.

This chain joins TRBV27 and TRBJ1-2; D perhaps matches TRBD1 (6 bases). The ends were cut back, 6 bases at V and 3 bases at J, with 11 bases in the middle. The CDR3 extends over 13 amino acids. The germline V gene has CDR1 MNHEY and CDR2 SMNVEV (reference sequence). CDR3 protein: CASRRQGYYGYTF. The CDR3 DNA reads TGTGCCAGCAGGCGTCAGGGGTACTATGGCTACACCTTC.

The V gene is TRBV7-6, the J gene TRBJ1-4, with D perhaps matching TRBD1 (5 bases). CDR3 size: 16 residues. The V end was cut by 0 bases, the J end by 3 bases, with 11 bases between. Germline V gene sequence: CDR1 SGHVS, CDR2 FNYEAQ. CDR3 nucleotide sequence: TGTGCCAGCAGCTTAGCAGGTTGGGGCGCTAATGAAAAACTGTTTTTT. Protein sequence: CASSLAGWGANEKLFF. The whole variable domain, remainder taken from reference TRBV7-6 and TRBJ1-4, is GAGVSQSPRYKVTKRGQDVALRCDPISGHVSLYWYRQALGQGPEFLTYFNYEAQQDKSGLPNDRFSAERPEGSISTLTIQRTEQRDSAMYRCASSLAGWGANEKLFFGSGTQLSVL.

This sequence joins TRBV4-2 and TRBJ2-7; D not certain. With 0 bases removed from V and 4 bases from J, the gap between germline ends came to 10 bases. CDR1 and CDR2 (germline): LGHNA, YNFKEQ. This CDR3 is built from 14 residues. The CDR3 DNA is TGTGCCAGCAGCCAAGATTTCTCGGTATACGAGCAGTACTTC. This translates into CASSQDFSVYEQYF.

This clone has a handful of counts. The chain joins TRBV6-4 to TRBJ2-7, with 10 positions matching TRBD2. The CDR3 sequence is 14 residues long. V lost 2 bases, J lost 6 bases, and 4 bases stayed unmatched. CDR1 and CDR2 (germline): MRHNA, SNTAGT. CDR3 bases: TGTGCCAGCAGTGACGGGCTAGCGGGAGCCGAGCAGTACTTC. This translates into CASSDGLAGAEQYF.

This clone appeared once. For the CDR3, the DNA is TGTGCCAGCAGCTCCCTAATGAGCGGCTACACCTTC. Amino acids: CASSSLMSGYTF. V is TRBV5-4 and J is TRBJ1-2; no firm D call. The CDR3 consists of 12 residues. Per the germline V gene, CDR1 is SGHNT and CDR2 is YYREEE (reference sequence). Trimming removed 3 bases at V and 8 bases at J, with 11 bases between.

The chain joins TRBV30 to TRBJ1-5, with TRBD1 as a possible D gene (5 bases). CDR1 and CDR2 (germline): GTSNPN, SVGIG (reference sequence). CDR3 length equals 13 residues. Between the trimmed V and J ends, which lost 1 base and 4 bases, there was a span of 8 bases. CDR3 region: CAWSAKGNQPQHF. CDR3 DNA: TGTGCCTGGAGTGCCAAGGGGAATCAGCCCCAGCATTTT. The full variable domain, with the rest looked up from reference TRBV30 and TRBJ1-5, is SQTIHQWPATLVQPVGSPLSLECTVEGTSNPNLYWYRQAAGRGLQLLFYSVGIGQISSEVPQNLSASRPQDRQFILSSKKLLLSDSGFYLCAWSAKGNQPQHFGDGTRLSIL.

The chain joins TRBV6-6 to TRBJ1-2; a possible D gene is TRBD1 (6 bases). CDR1 and CDR2 from the germline V gene are MNHNY and SVGAGI (reference sequence). The CDR3 totals 14 residues. Trimming removed 5 bases from V and 6 bases from J, with 16 bases in between. The CDR3 loop is CASSHLRGHNGYTF. DNA for the CDR3: TGTGCCAGCAGTCACTTACGGGGGCACAATGGCTACACCTTC.

V gene TRBV18 combines with J gene TRBJ2-7; TRBD1 matches 7 bases. The germline CDR1 and CDR2 sequences are KGHSH and LQKENI. This CDR3 region has 14 residues. J was trimmed by 3 bases and V by 6 bases; bases with no gene match: 8. In DNA form, the CDR3 reads TGTGCCAGCTCTCCCGGGACAGCGGACTACGAGCAGTACTTC. Amino acids: CASSPGTADYEQYF. Using reference TRBV18 and TRBJ2-7 for the parts outside the CDR3, the full variable domain is NAGVMQNPRHLVRRRGQEARLRCSPMKGHSHVYWYRQLPEEGLKFMVYLQKENIIDESGMPKERFSAEFPKEGPSILRIQQVVRGDSAAYFCASSPGTADYEQYFGPGTRLTVT.

The gene calls are TRBV18 and TRBJ1-1; no reliable D call. The V gene's germline CDR1 is KGHSH and CDR2 LQKENI. This CDR3 region has 13 residues. V lost 0 bases, J lost 5 bases, and 7 bases lay in between. The CDR3 region is CASSPPGKTEAFF. Written as DNA, the CDR3 is TGTGCCAGCTCACCACCCGGGAAAACTGAAGCTTTCTTT.

The chain carries TRBV7-6 and TRBJ1-2; D unresolved. The V end lost 5 bases, the J end lost 11 bases, and 3 bases lay between the germline ends. The CDR3 loop spans 8 amino acids. The germline V gene encodes CDR1 SGHVS and CDR2 FNYEAQ. The CDR3 nucleotides read TGTGCCAGCAGCAATTACACCTTC. This encodes CASSNYTF.

The V gene is TRBV30, the J gene TRBJ1-2; D is uncertain. V was clipped by 3 bases and J by 4 bases, with 12 bases between them. Germline V lookup: CDR1 GTSNPN, CDR2 SVGIG (reference sequence). The CDR3 has 13 amino acids. The CDR3 spells CAWSQIGPYGYTF. CDR3 nucleotides: TGTGCCTGGAGCCAGATCGGGCCCTATGGCTACACCTTC.

V usage is TRBV4-2 and J usage is TRBJ2-1, with 9 bases lining up with TRBD1. This CDR3 region has 17 residues. The germline V gene has CDR1 LGHNA and CDR2 YNFKEQ. V lost 3 bases to trimming and J lost 8 bases; unmatched junction nucleotides: 14. CDR3 DNA: TGTGCCAGCAGCCAGCGCCTGCCGGGACAGGGAATCGATGAGCAGTTCTTC. This translates into CASSQRLPGQGIDEQFF.

The V gene is TRBV6-5, the J gene TRBJ1-1; 8 bases align to TRBD1. V trimming: 8 bases; J trimming: 6 bases; junction bases outside the gene matches: 14. CDR1 is MNHEY and CDR2 is SVGAGI in the germline V gene. The CDR3 totals 15 residues. DNA for the CDR3: TGTGCCAGCGCTGACTCCGGGACAGGTTCTCCTGAAGCTTTCTTT. Protein: CASADSGTGSPEAFF.

V usage is TRBV6-1 and J usage is TRBJ2-7, with TRBD2 matching 11 bases. CDR3 size: 16 residues. V dropped 4 bases and J dropped 7; count of bases not matched to a gene: 12. From germline, CDR1 is MNHNS and CDR2 SASEGT. CDR3 protein: CASSVLAGALSGEQYF. The CDR3 DNA reads as TGTGCCAGCAGTGTACTAGCGGGGGCCCTATCGGGGGAGCAGTACTTC.

V gene TRBV3-1 (or the pseudogene TRBV3-2) combines with J gene TRBJ1-4; D is undetermined. Deletions cut 0 bases from V and 7 bases from J, with 9 bases between. The CDR3 has 14 residues. Germline V CDR1 and CDR2: LGHDT, YNNKEL (reference sequence). The CDR3 here is CASSQEGKGEKLFF. For the CDR3, the DNA is TGTGCCAGCAGCCAAGAAGGGAAGGGTGAAAAACTGTTTTTT.

This chain connects TRBV28 to TRBJ2-1, with D unclear. V was shortened by 6 bases and J by 5 bases, with 11 bases between the two germline ends. Germline V gives CDR1 MDHEN, CDR2 SYDVKM. The CDR3 spans 13 residues. The CDR3 nucleotides are TGTGCCAGCAGCCACGGGTGGGACAATGAGCAGTTCTTC. Encoded protein: CASSHGWDNEQFF. The whole variable domain, filled in from reference TRBV28 and TRBJ2-1, reads DVKVTQSSRYLVKRTGEKVFLECVQDMDHENMFWYRQDPGLGLRLIYFSYDVKMKEKGDIPEGYSVSREKKERFSLILESASTNQTSMYLCASSHGWDNEQFFGPGTRLTVL.

The V call is TRBV15, the J call TRBJ2-2; a weak D match, TRBD2 (5 bases). Germline CDR1 is LNHNV and CDR2 is YYDKDF (reference sequence). CDR3 length: 19 residues. Trimming stripped 1 base from V and 7 bases from J, with 25 bases between. The CDR3 bases are TGTGCCACCAGCAGAGCTTACCGGGCCAAGGGAGATATGGGCGGGGAGCTGTTTTTT. Encoded protein: CATSRAYRAKGDMGGELFF.

This clone was counted a few times. The chain combines TRBV7-6 with TRBJ1-2; 11 bases align to TRBD1. The length of the CDR3 is 15 residues. J lost 4 bases, V lost 5 bases, and 6 bases had no gene match. Germline assignment: CDR1 SGHVS and CDR2 FNYEAQ. The CDR3 region is CASSAGTGGLYGYTF. DNA of the CDR3: TGTGCCAGCAGCGCTGGGACAGGGGGGCTCTATGGCTACACCTTC.